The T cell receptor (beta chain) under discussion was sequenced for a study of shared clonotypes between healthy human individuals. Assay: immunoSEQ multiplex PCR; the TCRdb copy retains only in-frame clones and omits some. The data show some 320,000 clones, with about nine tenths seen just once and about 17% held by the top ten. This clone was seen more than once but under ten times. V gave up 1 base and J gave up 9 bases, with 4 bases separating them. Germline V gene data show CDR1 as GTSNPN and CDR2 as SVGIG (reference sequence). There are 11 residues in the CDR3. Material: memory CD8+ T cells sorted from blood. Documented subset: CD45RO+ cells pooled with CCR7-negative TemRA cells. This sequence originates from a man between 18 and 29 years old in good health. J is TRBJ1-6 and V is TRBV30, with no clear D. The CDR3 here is CAWSGSSPLHF. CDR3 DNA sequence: TGTGCCTGGAGTGGGAGTTCACCCCTCCACTTT.